The 16 T cell receptor beta chains presented below share a single source sample, sequenced in a study of cytomegalovirus exposure and HLA in healthy donors. PCR primers comprised 60 Vbeta and 13 Jbeta primers. Sequencing was performed with immunoSEQ multiplex PCR; in TCRdb, only in-frame clones are kept and a portion is missing. Of under 200,000 clones in the sample, 75% to 80% were seen once. Source material: PBMCs. Receptors were obtained from a man aged 45-65 years in good health and CMV-seropositive.

The V call is TRBV6-5, the J call TRBJ1-1, with no clear D. The CDR3 runs 11 residues. Germline-derived CDR1 and CDR2 are MNHEY and SVGAGI. Trimming took 7 bases from V and 1 from J, leaving 4 bases between them. CDR3 in amino acids: CASTGNTEAFF. In DNA form, the CDR3 reads TGTGCCAGCACGGGGAACACTGAAGCTTTCTTT.

The chain is built from TRBV9 and TRBJ1-2; no firm D call. V lost 3 bases and J 8 bases, leaving 11 bases between the germline ends. The CDR3 has 12 amino acids. Germline CDR1 is SGDLS and CDR2 is YYNGEE. Here the CDR3 DNA reads TGTGCCAGCAGCGGCGGTAACTTCGGCTACACCTTC. It specifies CASSGGNFGYTF.

This chain connects TRBV4-1 to TRBJ2-2; 8 bases match TRBD1. Germline V gene sequence: CDR1 MGHRA, CDR2 YSYEKL. CDR3 length equals 17 residues. J lost 6 bases, V lost 3 bases, and 12 bases had no gene match. The CDR3 bases are TGCGCCAGCAGCCAGGTCAAGATGACAGGGGAGGCCGGGGAGCTGTTTTTT. It translates to CASSQVKMTGEAGELFF.

The table lists this clone with a count of one. The chain joins TRBV27 to TRBJ2-1; 8 nucleotides line up with TRBD1. The V gene's germline CDR1 is MNHEY and CDR2 SMNVEV (reference sequence). CDR3 length: 15 residues. V lost 2 bases to trimming and J lost 4 bases; unmatched junction nucleotides: 4. CDR3 sequence: CASSLTRTGYNEQFF. Here the CDR3 DNA reads TGTGCCAGCAGTTTAACCCGGACAGGGTACAATGAGCAGTTCTTC.

This chain uses TRBV18 with TRBJ2-3, with 7 bases matching TRBD2. After removal of 2 bases from V and 6 bases from J, the junction contained 8 bases not matched to a gene. The CDR3 length is 15 residues. Germline CDR1 reads KGHSH; CDR2 reads LQKENI. CDR3 nucleotide sequence: TGTGCCAGCTCACCAGTTGAGCGGGGAGAGGATACGCAGTATTTT. It yields the protein CASSPVERGEDTQYF.

This CDR3 reads CASSLSRGQGPYNEQFF. DNA of the CDR3: TGTGCCAGCAGTTTATCGAGGGGACAGGGCCCATACAATGAGCAGTTCTTC. This chain connects TRBV27 to TRBJ2-1; 9 bases are a match to TRBD1. CDR1 is MNHEY and CDR2 is SMNVEV in the germline V gene (reference sequence). The CDR3 spans 17 residues. After removal of 0 bases from V and 4 bases from J, the junction contained 7 bases not matched to a gene.

In its sample, this clone was seen a few times. The rearrangement links TRBV5-5 to TRBJ1-1; 8 nucleotides match TRBD1. The CDR3 contains 15 residues. The V segment lost 2 bases and the J segment 5 bases; nucleotides outside the gene matches: 8. Per the germline V gene, CDR1 is SGHKS and CDR2 is YYEKEE (reference sequence). CDR3 sequence reads: CASSLLQGVGTEAFF. The CDR3 DNA is TGTGCCAGCAGCTTATTACAGGGGGTCGGGACTGAAGCTTTCTTT.

The chain joins TRBV5-8 to TRBJ1-1, with TRBD1 matching over 9 bases. This CDR3 has 18 amino acids. Germline values: CDR1 SGHTS, CDR2 YDEGEE. J gave up 0 bases and V 4 bases, and 13 bases lay outside the gene matches. CDR3 in DNA: TGTGCCAGCAGCGTGCGGTGGGACAGGGTACGTTTGAACACTGAAGCTTTCTTT. The encoded protein is CASSVRWDRVRLNTEAFF.

The chain combines TRBV7-6 with TRBJ2-7; tentatively, D is TRBD2 (6 bases). The CDR3 length is 12 residues. V was trimmed by 5 bases and J by 9 bases, leaving 14 bases between them. Germline CDR1 is SGHVS and CDR2 is FNYEAQ. CDR3 protein: CASSPLPGRQYF. In DNA, the CDR3 is TGTGCCAGCAGCCCACTCCCCGGGAGGCAGTACTTC.

The V and J genes are TRBV6-1 and TRBJ2-7; possible D gene TRBD2, 5 bases. In germline, CDR1 is MNHNS, CDR2 SASEGT. The CDR3 totals 13 residues. The V end lost 7 bases, the J end lost 6 bases, and 16 bases lay between the germline ends. CDR3 bases: TGTGCCAGCACCCGAAGAGGGTTAAGCGAGCAGTACTTC. It encodes CASTRRGLSEQYF.

The rearrangement links TRBV27 to TRBJ2-1; tentatively, D is TRBD2 (7 bases). The CDR3 has 18 residues. Germline V gene sequence: CDR1 MNHEY, CDR2 SMNVEV (reference sequence). V lost 5 bases, J lost 0 bases, and 20 bases lay in between. The CDR3 loop is CASSVGEGGGSSYNEQFF. The CDR3 DNA follows: TGTGCCAGCAGTGTGGGTGAAGGCGGGGGCAGCTCCTACAATGAGCAGTTCTTC.

This chain connects TRBV5-1 to TRBJ2-5, with D perhaps matching TRBD2 (6 bases). The length of the CDR3 is 13 residues. V was shortened by 4 bases and J by 4 bases, with 11 bases between the two germline ends. Germline CDR1 and CDR2: SGHRS and YFSETQ. CDR3 amino acids: CASSPGDGETQYF. The DNA of the CDR3 is TGCGCCAGCAGCCCGGGAGACGGAGAGACCCAGTACTTC.

This rearrangement joins TRBV2 to TRBJ2-3; D perhaps matches TRBD2 (5 bases). Germline V gene sequence: CDR1 SNHLY, CDR2 FYNNEI. The CDR3 contains 13 residues. With 3 bases removed from V and 2 bases from J, the gap between germline ends came to 6 bases. Written as DNA, the CDR3 is TGTGCCAGCAGTGAGGGAGACACAGATACGCAGTATTTT. Translating gives CASSEGDTDTQYF.

At least ten counts were recorded for this clone. The genes are TRBV6-1 and TRBJ2-6; TRBD2 might be the D (5 bases). CDR1 and CDR2 (germline): MNHNS, SASEGT. V dropped 7 bases and J dropped 1 base, with 11 bases sitting between them. This CDR3 has 15 residues. The chain's CDR3 is CASNPGESGANVLTF. CDR3 coding DNA: TGTGCCAGCAACCCCGGGGAGTCTGGGGCCAACGTCCTGACTTTC.

This clone occurred a few times. The chain couples TRBV11-2 to TRBJ1-2; TRBD1 matches 10 bases. The CDR3 runs 14 residues. V lost 5 bases to trimming and J lost 8 bases; unmatched junction nucleotides: 8. Germline loops: CDR1 SGHAT, CDR2 FQNNGV. This CDR3 is CASSMGQGFGGYTF. The CDR3 nucleotides read TGTGCCAGCAGCATGGGACAGGGGTTTGGCGGCTACACCTTC. The full variable domain, its missing parts supplied by reference TRBV11-2 and TRBJ1-2, is EAGVAQSPRYKIIEKRQSVAFWCNPISGHATLYWYQQILGQGPKLLIQFQNNGVVDDSQLPKDRFSAERLKGVDSTLKIQPAKLEDSAVYLCASSMGQGFGGYTFGSGTRLTVV.

The CDR3 loop is CASSVGRGGQQDTQYF. The CDR3 DNA reads as TGTGCCAGCAGCGTAGGGCGCGGGGGGCAACAAGATACGCAGTATTTT. J is TRBJ2-3 and V is TRBV9; 8 nucleotides align to TRBD2. The junction had 8 bases not matched to a gene; V was cut back by 0 bases and J by 5 bases. CDR3 size: 16 residues. Germline CDR1 reads SGDLS; CDR2 reads YYNGEE.